This TCR beta chain was recovered during a study of a mutant IDH1 vaccine in newly diagnosed glioma (dated by TCRdb to about 2021). Study-level background: Across visits V03 through V10, patients got a total of eight vaccinations, given in weeks 1, 3, 5, 7, 11, 15, 19 and 23. Before enrollment, patients had received standard therapy of radiotherapy alone, temozolomide alone, or radiochemotherapy with temozolomide; most received the combination. Of the roughly 30 treated patients, about 62% were male and around 40% were female, and the mean age was 40.4 years. For exploratory analyses, longitudinal TCRB deep sequencing was carried out in roughly 23 treated patients wherever samples were available. Peripheral blood was drawn at six visits: V03 (baseline), V05, V07, V10, V12 and V13. Vaccination started 4-6 weeks after radiotherapy alone, or was given together with temozolomide cycles in the groups whose treatment included chemotherapy.

This clone was counted a single time. Its antigen remains undetermined. Qualities for individual bases were not recorded, and no much larger clone is one base off. The library was built by means of the immunoSEQ multiplex PCR assay. Following the manufacturer's protocol, the hsTCRB Kit was used to amplify rearranged TCR beta chain sequences. An Illumina MiSeq was used to sequence the TCRB libraries. In the authors' own workflow: The kit vendor's proprietary platform handled demultiplexing, trimming and gene mapping. TCRdb retrieved this table from immuneACCESS and kept in-frame rearrangements only. Not all clones are present; in checked studies, unresolved V genes account for under half, and no reason is known for the remainder. The D gene and trimming were derived from the DNA, and the V and J assignments and clone size from that table. Present in this sample are roughly 50,000 clones, about 86% of which were seen just once. Clones ranked in the top ten supply roughly 3.5% of the sample.

The CDR3 numbers 14 residues from cysteine through phenylalanine. Only the CDR3 portion is preserved as DNA: 42 bases, with reading frame beginning at the first base. In the germline V gene (reference sequence), CDR1 corresponds to LNHDA and CDR2 to SQIVND. From V the trimming removes 3 bases and from J it removes 2 bases, while the gene matches leave 4 bases of the junction unaccounted for. In light of the paper, this sample's time point label describes: week 5, during vaccination. Each vaccine dose was 300 ug of a 20-mer mutant IDH1 peptide in Montanide, given subcutaneously with topical imiquimod. Newly diagnosed WHO grade 3 or 4 IDH1-mutant astrocytomas showing loss of nuclear ATRX were present in the donors. The samples were drawn from NOA16, a multicentre, single-arm, open-label phase I trial in Germany that tested a mutant IDH1 peptide vaccine in humans for the first time. The DNeasy Blood and Tissue Kit was used to extract genomic DNA from EDTA blood for TCRB sequencing.

Here is what the overall study found, with its caveats: Availability determined which PBMC samples were chosen for TCRB deep sequencing. Pseudoprogression appeared unrelated to alterations in the top peripheral T cell clonotypes detected by TCRB sequencing. Vaccine-induced immune responses across multiple MHC alleles were detected in approximately 93% of patients. The authors stated that sample limitations prevented analyses of patient blood samples from being reproduced.

The source was PBMCs, collected from a glioma patient whose treatment included an IDH1 peptide vaccine. The V and J genes are TRBV19 and TRBJ2-7, with 7 bases aligning to TRBD1. The clonotype was recovered from a young man with glioma. This receptor carries the CDR3 CASSMTGQTYEQYF. The nucleotide sequence is TGTGCCAGTAGTATGACGGGACAGACCTACGAGCAGTACTTC.